This T cell receptor beta chain was retrieved from a study of vaccination and CD4 T cells after COVID-19. Study at large: Nasal swab PCR detected SARS-CoV-2 in convalescent patients; about 9 had mild disease, one severe.

The CDR3 spans 13 residues. Trimming left V 4 bases short and J 2 bases short, with 11 bases between. Germline V gene lookup returns CDR1 GTSNPN and CDR2 SVGIG (reference sequence). To note about this clonotype: The target antigen is unknown.

Sequencing of DNA taken from cultured CD4+ T cells relied on the Oncomine TCR Beta short-read assay. Via MiXCR, TCRdb re-called the PCR reads, giving one row per CDR3 protein. The sample contains tens of thousands of distinct CDR3 sequences, 32% of which appear only once. Described time point: late sampling 161 to 241 days after vaccination in three convalescent patients. Stated treatment: roughly 10-day PBMC culture with coronavirus spike peptide pools or control peptides (ViraFEST assay). The chain carries TRBV30 and TRBJ1-1; D remains unclear. This TCR derives from a human donor who had recovered from COVID-19. The sample consisted of CD4+ T cells from blood, cultured in vitro, taken about 7 months after SARS-CoV-2 vaccination. The CDR3 DNA reads TGTGCCTGGAATCAGGCAGCCAACACTGAAGCTTTCTTT. As protein: CAWNQAANTEAFF.